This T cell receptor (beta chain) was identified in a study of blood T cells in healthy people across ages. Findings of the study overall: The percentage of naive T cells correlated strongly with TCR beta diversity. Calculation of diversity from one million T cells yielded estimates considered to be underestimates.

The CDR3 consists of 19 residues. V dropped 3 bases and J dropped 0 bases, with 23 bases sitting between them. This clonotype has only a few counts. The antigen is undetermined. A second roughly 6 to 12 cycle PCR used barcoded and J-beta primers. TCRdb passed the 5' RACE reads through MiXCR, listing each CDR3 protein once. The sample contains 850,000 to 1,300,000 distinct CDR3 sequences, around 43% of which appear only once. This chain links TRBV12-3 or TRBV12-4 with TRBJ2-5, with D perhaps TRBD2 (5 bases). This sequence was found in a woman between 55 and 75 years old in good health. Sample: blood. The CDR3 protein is CASSFRRVTERKYQETQYF. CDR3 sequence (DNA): TGTGCCAGCAGTTTCCGAAGGGTGACGGAGCGGAAGTACCAAGAGACCCAGTACTTC.